The next 25 T cell receptor beta chains were all read from a single sample in a study of siplizumab effects on memory and regulatory T cells. The table came from immunoSEQ multiplex PCR; TCRdb's copy has only in-frame clones and leaves some out. In the table there are about 85,000 clones, 95% of which are singletons. Sequenced input: CD8+ T cells sorted from blood. Source of these receptors: a human donor in good health.

The V call is TRBV9, the J call TRBJ2-5, with a tentative D call TRBD2 (6 bases). CDR1 is SGDLS and CDR2 is YYNGEE in the germline V gene. Trimming left V 4 bases short and J 3 bases short, with 10 bases between. The CDR3 runs to 13 residues. The DNA of the CDR3 is TGTGCCAGCAGCATTAGCGGAGAAGAGACCCAGTACTTC. It encodes CASSISGEETQYF.

CDR3 residues: CASSPLTALGSYEQYF. The CDR3 nucleotides read TGTGCCAGTAGTCCGCTGACAGCTCTCGGCTCCTACGAGCAGTACTTC. V usage is TRBV19 and J usage is TRBJ2-7, with D possibly TRBD1 on 5 matching bases. Germline-derived CDR1 and CDR2 are LNHDA and SQIVND (reference sequence). V was clipped by 5 bases and J by 0 bases, with 17 bases between them. The length of the CDR3 is 16 residues.

The chain carries TRBV11-2 and TRBJ2-3; 7 nucleotides line up with TRBD2. Germline CDR1 reads SGHAT; CDR2 reads FQNNGV. V was clipped by 1 base and J by 4 bases; unmatched bases: 5. The CDR3 totals 15 residues. In nucleotides, the CDR3 is TGTGCCAGCAGCTTAGGAGGGAGGGAGTCAGATACGCAGTATTTT. Translating gives CASSLGGRESDTQYF.

The chain recombines TRBV6-5 with TRBJ1-1, with a possible D match to TRBD1 (6 bases). Trimming left V 5 bases short and J 2 bases short, with 12 bases between. Germline lookup yields CDR1 MNHEY and CDR2 SVGAGI. There are 14 residues in the CDR3. CDR3 loop: CASSPWTENTEAFF. As DNA, the CDR3 is TGTGCCAGCAGTCCTTGGACAGAAAACACTGAAGCTTTCTTT.

The genes are TRBV27 and TRBJ2-7, with a tentative D call TRBD1 (6 bases). This CDR3 is built from 14 residues. Looked up from germline, CDR1 is MNHEY and CDR2 is SMNVEV (reference sequence). Trimming shortened V by 3 bases and J by 0 bases, and 9 bases separated the two germline ends. CDR3 amino acids: CASSFRGSSYEQYF. CDR3 coding DNA: TGTGCCAGCAGTTTCAGGGGCTCCTCCTACGAGCAGTACTTC.

V is TRBV11-2 and J is TRBJ2-3; D is undetermined. Trimming shortened V by 1 base and J by 3 bases, and 11 bases separated the two germline ends. This CDR3 is 15 amino acids long. CDR1 and CDR2 (germline): SGHAT, FQNNGV. The CDR3 region has the DNA TGTGCCAGCAGCTTAGGAGTGGCGGAAACAGATACGCAGTATTTT. Translated: CASSLGVAETDTQYF.

The chain couples TRBV9 to TRBJ2-7; D call uncertain. The V gene's germline CDR1 is SGDLS and CDR2 YYNGEE. The CDR3 contains 13 residues. Trimming stripped 3 bases from V and 0 bases from J, with 7 bases between. DNA for the CDR3: TGTGCCAGCAGCGCATCAAGCTCCTACGAGCAGTACTTC. It specifies CASSASSSYEQYF.

This chain uses TRBV29-1 with TRBJ2-2; 10 nucleotides align to TRBD2. V gave up 0 bases and J gave up 6 bases; unmatched junction bases: 1. The CDR3 is 14 residues long. Germline-derived CDR1 and CDR2 are SQVTM and ANQGSEA. The CDR3 bases are TGCAGCGTTGAAGAGCTAGCGGGAGCCGGGGAGCTGTTTTTT. It codes for CSVEELAGAGELFF.

The chain uses TRBV27 and TRBJ1-5, with 7 bases fitting TRBD1. The CDR3 spans 16 residues. Looked up from germline, CDR1 is MNHEY and CDR2 is SMNVEV (reference sequence). V shed 5 bases, J shed 1 base, and the junction held 8 bases outside the gene matches. CDR3 DNA sequence: TGTGCCAGCAGTACGTTGCAGGGGGGGAGCAATCAGCCCCAGCATTTT. Protein: CASSTLQGGSNQPQHF.

This chain connects TRBV28 to TRBJ2-1; TRBD2 matches 8 bases. CDR3 length equals 16 residues. Germline CDR1 reads MDHEN; CDR2 reads SYDVKM. The V and J ends lost 4 bases and 7 bases, in that order; junction bases with no gene match: 12. CDR3 region: CASSSGTGLAENEQFF. In nucleotides, the CDR3 is TGTGCCAGCAGTTCCGGGACCGGACTAGCTGAAAATGAGCAGTTCTTC.

J is TRBJ1-5 and V is TRBV5-6; 8 bases map to TRBD1. The germline gives CDR1 SGHDT, CDR2 YYEEEE. The CDR3 spans 14 residues. Unmatched junction bases numbered 5, after V lost 3 bases and J lost 6 bases. The CDR3 DNA sequence: TGTGCCAGCAGCTCGACAGGGGTGGGTCAGCCCCAGCATTTT. Its translation is CASSSTGVGQPQHF.

The chain couples TRBV6-5 to TRBJ1-4; D is ambiguous. Germline V gene lookup returns CDR1 MNHEY and CDR2 SVGAGI. Trimming pared 5 bases from V and 8 bases from J, leaving 6 bases between. The CDR3 loop spans 11 amino acids. CDR3 bases: TGTGCCAGCAGTCTGGGGGAAAAACTGTTTTTT. This gives the protein CASSLGEKLFF.

The chain couples TRBV6-5 to TRBJ2-7; 10 bases line up with TRBD1. Germline CDR1 MNHEY, CDR2 SVGAGI. The CDR3 runs to 14 residues. Germline trimming cut 2 bases from V and 4 bases from J; bases unmatched to any gene: 2. The CDR3 sequence: CASSYRQGAYEQYF. The CDR3 DNA is TGTGCCAGCAGTTACCGACAGGGGGCTTACGAGCAGTACTTC.

This rearrangement joins TRBV7-6 to TRBJ2-7, with TRBD2 matching 12 bases. This CDR3 contains 15 residues. The V gene end was trimmed by 5 bases and the J gene end by 5 bases; junction bases not matched to a gene: 7. The germline V gene encodes CDR1 SGHVS and CDR2 FNYEAQ. CDR3: CASSPGLAGTDEQYF. DNA for the CDR3: TGTGCCAGCAGCCCAGGACTAGCGGGAACCGACGAGCAGTACTTC. Filled out from reference TRBV7-6 and TRBJ2-7, the complete variable domain reads GAGVSQSPRYKVTKRGQDVALRCDPISGHVSLYWYRQALGQGPEFLTYFNYEAQQDKSGLPNDRFSAERPEGSISTLTIQRTEQRDSAMYRCASSPGLAGTDEQYFGPGTRLTVT.

The gene calls are TRBV6-5 and TRBJ2-5; a possible D gene is TRBD2 (6 bases). Trimming shortened V by 5 bases and J by 5 bases, and 18 bases separated the two germline ends. The CDR3 is 15 residues long. Germline assignment: CDR1 MNHEY and CDR2 SVGAGI. The CDR3 sequence is CASSVSPEGVETQYF. For the CDR3, the DNA is TGTGCCAGCAGTGTCTCCCCGGAGGGAGTGGAGACCCAGTACTTC.

V and J are TRBV19 and TRBJ2-1, with D possibly being TRBD1 or TRBD2 (5 bases each). The germline V and J ends were trimmed by 3 bases and 4 bases, with 13 bases remaining between them. Germline values: CDR1 LNHDA, CDR2 SQIVND (reference sequence). The CDR3 extends over 15 amino acids. The CDR3 DNA is TGTGCCAGTAGTATCATTGGGACGTTATACAATGAGCAGTTCTTC. It translates to CASSIIGTLYNEQFF.

The chain links TRBV30 to TRBJ1-1; D gene uncertain. The CDR3 totals 12 residues. The ends were cut back, 5 bases at V and 8 bases at J, with 15 bases in the middle. Germline CDR1 reads GTSNPN; CDR2 reads SVGIG (reference sequence). CDR3 bases: TGTGCCTGGGGAAACCCCGTAAAAGAAGCTTTCTTT. Residues: CAWGNPVKEAFF.

A note on this clone: The same CDR3 can be traced to other DNA sequences in this sample. V and J are TRBV11-2 and TRBJ2-3, with D unclear. Germline V CDR1 and CDR2: SGHAT, FQNNGV. The CDR3 runs 14 residues. V was pared by 3 bases and J by 3 bases, with 10 bases between. CDR3 in amino acids: CASSFPRETDTQYF. In DNA, the CDR3 is TGTGCCAGCAGCTTCCCCCGTGAGACAGATACGCAGTATTTT.

In this sample, this clone turned up once. This CDR3 reads CASSPGGRGILNQPQHF. The CDR3 DNA reads TGTGCCAGCTCACCGGGCGGGAGAGGGATCCTTAATCAGCCCCAGCATTTT. This chain connects TRBV18 to TRBJ1-5; D uncertain. The V gene's germline CDR1 is KGHSH and CDR2 LQKENI. The V and J ends lost 3 bases and 4 bases respectively, with 19 bases between them. There are 17 residues in the CDR3.

The genes are TRBV18 and TRBJ1-1; 7 nucleotides align to TRBD1. The germline gives CDR1 KGHSH, CDR2 LQKENI. V shed 4 bases and J 1 base; nucleotides not matched to a gene: 6. The CDR3 consists of 15 residues. The CDR3 coding sequence is TGTGCCAGCTCACGGGACAGCGACAAGAACACTGAAGCTTTCTTT. Amino acid sequence: CASSRDSDKNTEAFF.

This clone was observed a single time. The J gene is TRBJ2-7, the V gene TRBV5-1, with D maybe TRBD2 (6 bases). Germline-derived CDR1 and CDR2 are SGHRS and YFSETQ. This CDR3 is built from 14 residues. V lost 4 bases, J lost 7 bases, and 18 bases lay in between. In nucleotides, the CDR3 is TGCGCCAGCAGCCCAGGACTATCCTTTGGGGAGCAGTACTTC. Its translation: CASSPGLSFGEQYF.

The genes are TRBV13 and TRBJ2-3; D possibly corresponds to TRBD2 (5 bases). Looked up from germline, CDR1 is PRHDT and CDR2 is FYEKMQ (reference sequence). The CDR3 is 12 amino acids. Trimming stripped 5 bases from V and 5 bases from J, with 8 bases between. DNA of the CDR3: TGTGCCAGCAGCCGGAGCGGAGATACGCAGTATTTT. Translating it yields CASSRSGDTQYF.

The chain carries TRBV30 and TRBJ1-6; D unresolved. The CDR3 spans 15 residues. Germline CDR1 GTSNPN, CDR2 SVGIG (reference sequence). V was cut by 1 base and J by 2 bases, with 9 bases left in between. CDR3 DNA: TGTGCCTGGAGTGATTTTAAAGCCTATAATTCACCCCTCCACTTT. Protein product: CAWSDFKAYNSPLHF.

The chain uses TRBV28 and TRBJ2-1; 11 positions match TRBD2. This CDR3 is 14 amino acids long. CDR1 and CDR2 (germline): MDHEN, SYDVKM. With 3 bases clipped from V and 10 bases from J, the junction kept 5 bases outside the gene matches. The CDR3 loop is CASSFGTSGDEQFF. The CDR3 DNA reads TGTGCCAGCAGTTTCGGGACTAGCGGCGACGAGCAGTTCTTC.

The genes are TRBV9 and TRBJ2-2; D gene ambiguous. This CDR3 region has 14 residues. V shed 3 bases and J shed 3 bases, with 9 bases lying between them. Germline V gives CDR1 SGDLS, CDR2 YYNGEE. CDR3 protein: CASSGSPDTGELFF. CDR3 DNA: TGTGCCAGCAGCGGCTCACCCGACACCGGGGAGCTGTTTTTT.